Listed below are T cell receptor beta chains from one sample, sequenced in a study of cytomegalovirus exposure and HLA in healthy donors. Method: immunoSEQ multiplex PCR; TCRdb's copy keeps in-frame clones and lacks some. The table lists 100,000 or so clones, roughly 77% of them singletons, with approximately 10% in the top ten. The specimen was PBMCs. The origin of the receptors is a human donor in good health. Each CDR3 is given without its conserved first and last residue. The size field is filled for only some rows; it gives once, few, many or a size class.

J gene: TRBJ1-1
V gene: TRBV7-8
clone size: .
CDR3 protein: ASRSVDRDTEAF

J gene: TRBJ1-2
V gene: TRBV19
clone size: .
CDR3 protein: ASSMQGTYGYT

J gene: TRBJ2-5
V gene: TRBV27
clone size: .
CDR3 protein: ASSPHRGYQETQY

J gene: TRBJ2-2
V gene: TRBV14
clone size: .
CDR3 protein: ASSQITSNRRRANTGELF

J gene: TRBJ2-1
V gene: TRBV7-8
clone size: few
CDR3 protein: ASSYRAGWQF

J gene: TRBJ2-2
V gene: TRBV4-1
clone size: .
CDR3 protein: ASSPYDRGLAGELF

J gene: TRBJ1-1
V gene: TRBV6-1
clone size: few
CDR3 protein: ASSRDSIYTEAF

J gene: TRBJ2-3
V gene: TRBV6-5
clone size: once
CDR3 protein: ASRAPARDTQY

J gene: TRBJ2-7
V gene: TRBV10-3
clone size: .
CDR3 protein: AVSSGQGGPYEQY

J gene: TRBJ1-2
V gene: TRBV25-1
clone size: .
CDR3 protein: ASTDIQGGYT

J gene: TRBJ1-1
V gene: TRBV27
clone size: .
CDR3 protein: ASSLTRGEAF

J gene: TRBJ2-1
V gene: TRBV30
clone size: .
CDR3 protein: AWSPRGEQF

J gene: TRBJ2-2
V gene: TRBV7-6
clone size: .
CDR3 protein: ASSLLTSNTGELF

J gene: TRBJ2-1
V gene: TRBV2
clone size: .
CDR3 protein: ASSEDRGLINEQF

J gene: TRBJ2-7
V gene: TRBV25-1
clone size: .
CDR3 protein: ASSDTGGEQY

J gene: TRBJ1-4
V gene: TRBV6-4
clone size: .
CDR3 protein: ASRPGSVSATNEKLF

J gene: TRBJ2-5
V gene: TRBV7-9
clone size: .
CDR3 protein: ASRGTAQETQY

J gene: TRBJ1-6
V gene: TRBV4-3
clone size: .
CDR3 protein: ASSQFSGSPLH

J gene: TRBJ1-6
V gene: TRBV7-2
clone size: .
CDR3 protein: ARDSGERDSPLH

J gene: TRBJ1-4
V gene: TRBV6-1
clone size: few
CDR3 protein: ASSDYRGTNEKLF

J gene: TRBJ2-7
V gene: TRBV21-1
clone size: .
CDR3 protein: ASSPSVPGYEQY

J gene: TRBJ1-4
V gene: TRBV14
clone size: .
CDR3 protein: ASSQGRGHRNEKLF

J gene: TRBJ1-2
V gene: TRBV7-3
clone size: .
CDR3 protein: ASSLSSTDGYT

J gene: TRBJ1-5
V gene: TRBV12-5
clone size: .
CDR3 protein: ASGSAGTPSNQPQH

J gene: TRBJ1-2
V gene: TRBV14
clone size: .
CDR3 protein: ASSTGGYGYT

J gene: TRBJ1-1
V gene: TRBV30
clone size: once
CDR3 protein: AWADRGATEAF

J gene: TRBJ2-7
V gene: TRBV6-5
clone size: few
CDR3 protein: ASRFGVSYEQY